The T cell receptor (beta chain) under discussion was sequenced for a study of T cell responses to AZD1222 COVID-19 vaccine. J lost 6 bases, V lost 3 bases, and 11 bases had no gene match. Germline lookup yields CDR1 GTSNPN and CDR2 SVGIG (reference sequence). The CDR3 runs 16 residues. Second-dose groups at about 4 or about 12 weeks were pooled. Generated by immunoSEQ multiplex PCR, the TCRdb table keeps only in-frame clones and is missing some. Altogether roughly 80,000 clones are present, around nine tenths being singletons, with the ten largest covering about 3.1%. Note on this clone: Antigen unknown.

Broader study findings: The peak T cell response came first, and repertoires were sampled only after it. Across spike, vaccine-associated CD4 TCRs were found, dominant at 160-218 and 743-854.

The specimen comprised peripheral blood, sampled 28 days after the second AZD1222 dose. The chain is built from TRBV30 and TRBJ1-6; 7 bases agree with TRBD1. The source of this sequence is an adult who received the AZD1222 COVID-19 vaccine. In DNA, the CDR3 is TGTGCCTGGAGCAGGGACAGTCCCCTCCTTAATTCACCCCTCCACTTT. It is translated as CAWSRDSPLLNSPLHF.